Sequencing of this T cell receptor beta chain was carried out in a study of long-term antiretroviral therapy in people with HIV. General study points: Regardless of time point, clones expanded before ART dominated the repertoire. Repertoires with HIV possessed tighter CDR3 length spans than those of controls.

About this clone: Its specificity is unknown.

They ran version v3.0 of the immunoSEQ assay at survey level. The assay was immunoSEQ multiplex PCR, and TCRdb's table has in-frame clones only and misses some. The table records under 12,000 clones, under 90% of them present only once. CDR3 length: 15 amino acids. The germline V and J ends were trimmed by 3 bases and 2 bases, with 8 bases remaining between them. CDR1 is MNHEY and CDR2 is SMNVEV in the germline V gene (reference sequence). The receptor comes from a man aged 50 or older with HIV. The chain joins TRBV27 to TRBJ1-6; weak D call: TRBD1 (6 bases). The sequenced sample was unsorted PBMCs, obtained about 7 years after starting antiretroviral therapy. CDR3 DNA: TGTGCCAGCAGTTTCGGGGGGCCCTATAATTCACCCCTCCACTTT. This encodes CASSFGGPYNSPLHF.